The 23 T cell receptor beta chains presented below share a single source sample, sequenced in a study of cytomegalovirus exposure and HLA in healthy donors. Primers: 60 Vbeta forward and 13 Jbeta reverse. Some clones are missing from TCRdb's copy, which holds only in-frame ones; the method was immunoSEQ multiplex PCR. The table shows under 60,000 clones, with approximately 82% occurring only once. The sample consisted of PBMCs. The receptors were sampled from a man aged 50-59 years in good health and CMV-seronegative.

The chain has TRBV5-8 and TRBJ1-5; D gene unclear. The CDR3 is 15 residues long. V gave up 4 bases and J gave up 0 bases, with 11 bases separating them. In germline, CDR1 is SGHTS, CDR2 YDEGEE. For the CDR3, the DNA is TGTGCCAGCAGCGGAGGAATTTCTAGCAATCAGCCCCAGCATTTT. It encodes CASSGGISSNQPQHF. Variable domain in full (rest from reference TRBV5-8 and TRBJ1-5): EAGVTQSPTHLIKTRGQQATLRCSPISGHTSVYWYQQALGLGLQFLLWYDEGEERNRGNFPPRFSGRQFPNYSSELNVNALELEDSALYLCASSGGISSNQPQHFGDGTRLSIL.

This chain links TRBV14 with TRBJ2-1; TRBD1 matches 8 bases. The CDR3 totals 14 residues. V was pared by 4 bases and J by 13 bases, with 12 bases of the junction left unmatched. Germline V gene sequence: CDR1 SGHDN, CDR2 FVKESK. The CDR3 coding sequence is TGTGCCAGCAGCCGGGGCAGGGGGCGGGTAGGACAGTTCTTC. Its translation: CASSRGRGRVGQFF. Based on the CDR3 plus reference TRBV14 and TRBJ2-1, the full variable domain is EAGVTQFPSHSVIEKGQTVTLRCDPISGHDNLYWYRRVMGKEIKFLLHFVKESKQDESGMPNNRFLAERTGGTYSTLKVQPAELEDSGVYFCASSRGRGRVGQFFGPGTRLTVL.

V is TRBV27 and J is TRBJ2-5; TRBD1 is a possible D gene (7 bases). V lost 5 bases, J lost 5 bases, and 21 bases lay in between. The CDR3 has 16 residues. CDR1 MNHEY and CDR2 SMNVEV come from the germline V gene (reference sequence). CDR3 coding DNA: TGTGCCAGCAGTCCCCAGGGGGTGGGGGGCGGCGAGACCCAGTACTTC. Translation gives CASSPQGVGGGETQYF.

The chain joins TRBV29-1 to TRBJ2-2; 14 bases map to TRBD2. This CDR3 has 16 amino acids. The trim removed 4 bases at V and 4 bases at J, leaving 5 bases unmatched. Germline V CDR1 and CDR2: SQVTM, ANQGSEA. The CDR3 reads CSVGLAGGPSTGELFF. CDR3 in DNA: TGCAGCGTTGGACTAGCGGGGGGGCCAAGCACCGGGGAGCTGTTTTTT.

The gene calls are TRBV7-6 and TRBJ2-7, with 9 positions matching TRBD1. The V gene end was trimmed by 4 bases and the J gene end by 1 base; junction bases not matched to a gene: 5. Germline V gene sequence: CDR1 SGHVS, CDR2 FNYEAQ. There are 15 residues in the CDR3. CDR3 loop: CASSSRQGGSYEQYF. The CDR3, as DNA: TGTGCCAGCAGCTCCCGACAGGGGGGGTCCTACGAGCAGTACTTC.

The chain couples TRBV28 to TRBJ1-6, with D possibly matching TRBD1 (6 bases). The germline V gene encodes CDR1 MDHEN and CDR2 SYDVKM. Between the trimmed V and J ends, which lost 6 bases and 5 bases, there was a span of 14 bases. The CDR3 is 15 amino acids. CDR3 nucleotides: TGTGCCAGCAGACAACCAGGGGTTAATAATTCACCCCTCCACTTT. Its translation is CASRQPGVNNSPLHF.

V gene TRBV6-5 combines with J gene TRBJ2-3; maybe TRBD2 (6 bases). This CDR3 has 14 residues. The V end was cut by 8 bases, the J end by 2 bases, with 14 bases between. Germline V gene data show CDR1 as MNHEY and CDR2 as SVGAGI. CDR3: CASGGRQHTDTQYF. The CDR3 region has the DNA TGTGCCAGCGGGGGGAGACAGCACACAGATACGCAGTATTTT.

J is TRBJ2-7 and V is TRBV7-8, with 7 bases matching TRBD1. CDR3 length: 14 amino acids. Germline CDR1 reads SGHVS; CDR2 reads FQNEAQ. The trim removed 4 bases at V and 2 bases at J, leaving 5 bases unmatched. CDR3 DNA: TGTGCCAGCAGCTCCAGGACAGGACCCTACGAGCAGTACTTC. Residues: CASSSRTGPYEQYF.

The chain combines TRBV5-1 with TRBJ2-5, with 8 bases that match TRBD1. Per the germline V gene, CDR1 is SGHRS and CDR2 is YFSETQ. Trimming took 4 bases from V and 2 from J; bases not matched to a gene: 7. The CDR3 is 15 amino acids. CDR3 nucleotides: TGCGCCAGCAGCGCGTCCGGGACAGGACAAGAGACCCAGTACTTC. As protein: CASSASGTGQETQYF. The full variable domain, rest sourced from reference TRBV5-1 and TRBJ2-5, is KAGVTQTPRYLIKTRGQQVTLSCSPISGHRSVSWYQQTPGQGLQFLFEYFSETQRNKGNFPGRFSGRQFSNSRSEMNVSTLELGDSALYLCASSASGTGQETQYFGPGTRLLVL.

The chain carries TRBV6-1 and TRBJ2-5, with 7 positions matching TRBD1. This CDR3 has 14 residues. The junction had 4 bases not matched to a gene; V was cut back by 3 bases and J by 3 bases. Germline V gene lookup returns CDR1 MNHNS and CDR2 SASEGT. CDR3 coding DNA: TGTGCCAGCAGTGACACCGACAGGGAAGAGACCCAGTACTTC. Its translation: CASSDTDREETQYF.

This clone was found a few times. Written as DNA, the CDR3 is TGTGCCAGCAGTGCTCAGGGGCCCCTAGGCTACACCTTC. Translated: CASSAQGPLGYTF. The chain is built from TRBV2 and TRBJ1-2, with a possible D match to TRBD1 (6 bases). This CDR3 is 13 amino acids long. Between the trimmed V and J ends, which lost 4 bases and 8 bases, there was a span of 14 bases. Germline V gives CDR1 SNHLY, CDR2 FYNNEI.

The V call is TRBV29-1, the J call TRBJ1-2; the D gene is possibly TRBD1 (5 bases). The CDR3 sequence is 14 residues long. The V and J ends lost 3 bases and 0 bases respectively, with 11 bases between them. CDR1 is SQVTM, CDR2 ANQGSEA, per germline. The CDR3: CSVDPDTSNYGYTF. DNA of the CDR3: TGCAGCGTTGATCCGGACACTTCTAACTATGGCTACACCTTC.

The rearrangement links TRBV11-2 to TRBJ2-7, with a possible D match to TRBD1 (6 bases). This CDR3 is built from 14 residues. The germline gives CDR1 SGHAT, CDR2 FQNNGV. Trimming took off 2 bases at V and 0 bases at J, with 8 bases between the two ends. The CDR3: CASSLLQGSYEQYF. The CDR3 DNA is TGTGCCAGCAGCTTATTACAGGGCTCCTACGAGCAGTACTTC.

This clone was found once. The chain uses TRBV6-5 and TRBJ2-1; TRBD1 matches 7 bases. The CDR3 has 15 residues. Germline-derived CDR1 and CDR2 are MNHEY and SVGAGI. J was trimmed by 0 bases and V by 6 bases; bases with no gene match: 5. The CDR3 loop reads CASRGDRASYNEQFF. The CDR3 bases are TGTGCCAGCAGGGGAGACAGGGCCTCCTACAATGAGCAGTTCTTC.

V is TRBV6-6 and J is TRBJ1-4; possibly TRBD1 for D (5 bases). Per germline, CDR1 MNHNY and CDR2 SVGAGI (reference sequence). The CDR3 totals 15 residues. V lost 6 bases, J lost 11 bases, and 22 bases lay in between. CDR3 residues: CASSQNGGDGTKLFF. As DNA, the CDR3 is TGTGCCAGCAGCCAAAACGGGGGGGACGGGACCAAACTGTTTTTT.

Worth noting for this clone: The same CDR3 arises from other DNA sequences in this sample as well. The chain is built from TRBV18 and TRBJ1-1; D is uncertain. There are 13 residues in the CDR3. V gave up 3 bases and J gave up 1 base, with 6 bases separating them. Germline CDR1 KGHSH, CDR2 LQKENI. Here the CDR3 reads CASSPSGNTEAFF. The CDR3 DNA reads TGTGCCAGCTCACCCTCGGGGAACACTGAAGCTTTCTTT.

J is TRBJ2-3 and V is TRBV6-4, with TRBD1 matching 7 bases. CDR3 length equals 16 residues. The trim removed 1 base at V and 2 bases at J, leaving 6 bases unmatched. CDR1 MRHNA and CDR2 SNTAGT come from the germline V gene. The CDR3 sequence: CASSDFPGQLTDTQYF. The CDR3 DNA is TGTGCCAGCAGTGACTTTCCGGGACAGCTCACAGATACGCAGTATTTT.

In this sample, this clone turned up a few times. The V call is TRBV6-4, the J call TRBJ2-3, with D hard to call. CDR1 and CDR2 (germline): MRHNA, SNTAGT. The CDR3 has 13 residues. V was clipped by 5 bases and J by 4 bases, with 10 bases between them. The CDR3 loop reads CASSLDSSDTQYF. CDR3 sequence (DNA): TGTGCCAGCAGTTTAGACTCCTCAGATACGCAGTATTTT.

The chain uses TRBV30 and TRBJ2-3; 7 positions match TRBD2. The ends lost 3 bases at V and 2 bases at J; junction bases unmatched: 2. This CDR3 spans 13 amino acids. Germline CDR1 is GTSNPN and CDR2 is SVGIG (reference sequence). The CDR3 coding sequence is TGTGCCTGGAGGACTAGCTACACAGATACGCAGTATTTT. The encoded protein is CAWRTSYTDTQYF.

The genes are TRBV4-2 and TRBJ1-5, with TRBD1 matching 9 bases. The CDR3 has 18 amino acids. Germline V CDR1 and CDR2: LGHNA, YNFKEQ. With 0 bases clipped from V and 5 bases from J, the junction kept 11 bases outside the gene matches. The DNA of the CDR3 is TGTGCCAGCAGCCAAGAGGTATCGGGGACAGGGAACCATCAGCCCCAGCATTTT. Translating it yields CASSQEVSGTGNHQPQHF.

The chain joins TRBV16 to TRBJ1-2, with D possibly TRBD1 on 6 matching bases. CDR1 and CDR2 from the germline V gene are KGHSY and FQNENV. The CDR3 has 13 residues. V was pared by 4 bases and J by 5 bases, with 11 bases between. The CDR3 bases are TGTGCCAGCAGCCCCCGGACAGCTTATGGCTACACCTTC. Translating it yields CASSPRTAYGYTF.

This chain links TRBV7-7 with TRBJ2-3; TRBD2 matches 9 bases. The CDR3 runs 14 residues. The V gene end was trimmed by 1 base and the J gene end by 5 bases; junction bases not matched to a gene: 1. The germline CDR1 and CDR2 sequences are SSHAT and FNYEAQ (reference sequence). The CDR3 DNA follows: TGTGCCAGCAGCTTAGGCGGGGGGGGAGATACGCAGTATTTT. Its protein is CASSLGGGGDTQYF. Looking up the rest from reference TRBV7-7 and TRBJ2-3 gives the full variable domain: GAGVSQSPRYKVTKRGQDVTLRCDPISSHATLYWYQQALGQGPEFLTYFNYEAQPDKSGLPSDRFSAERPEGSISTLTIQRTEQRDSAMYRCASSLGGGGDTQYFGPGTRLTVL.

The gene calls are TRBV2 and TRBJ1-6; TRBD1 aligns across 12 bases. V trimming: 4 bases; J trimming: 10 bases; junction bases outside the gene matches: 8. The CDR3 is made up of 16 amino acids. Looked up from germline, CDR1 is SNHLY and CDR2 is FYNNEI. The DNA for the CDR3 is TGTGCCAGCAGTGCAGGGACAGGGGGCGGTCGATCACCCCTCCACTTT. Translated, it gives CASSAGTGGGRSPLHF. Supplemented by reference TRBV2 and TRBJ1-6, the full variable domain reads EPEVTQTPSHQVTQMGQEVILRCVPISNHLYFYWYRQILGQKVEFLVSFYNNEISEKSEIFDDQFSVERPDGSNFTLKIRSTKLEDSAMYFCASSAGTGGGRSPLHFGNGTRLTVT.